This T cell receptor (beta chain) stems from a study of radiation and T cells in renal cell carcinoma. The time point is: baseline pretreatment blood. As for treatment: 15 Gy SBRT to primary tumor, nephrectomy 4 weeks later. Clones were read by immunoSEQ multiplex PCR, and TCRdb kept only the in-frame ones, dropping some. The table shows some 150,000 clones, with approximately 87% occurring only once. Trimming left V 3 bases short and J 2 bases short, with 10 bases between. Germline CDR1 is MNHEY and CDR2 is SMNVEV (reference sequence). CDR3 length: 14 amino acids. V is TRBV27 and J is TRBJ1-2; the D gene is possibly TRBD1 (6 bases). Sample: blood, taken from a patient whose treatment included radiotherapy and nephrectomy. The receptor comes from a woman between 45 and 60 years old with renal cell carcinoma. The chain's CDR3 is CASSLGRGNYGYTF. The CDR3 DNA reads as TGTGCCAGCAGTTTGGGCAGGGGAAACTATGGCTACACCTTC.